The present T cell receptor beta chain was sequenced within a study of technical replicates of blood from several donors. The CDR3 spans 15 residues. Germline loops: CDR1 SGHRS, CDR2 YFSETQ. V shed 4 bases, J shed 0 bases, and the junction held 4 bases outside the gene matches. Produced via immunoSEQ multiplex PCR; TCRdb's table is partial and in-frame only. Here the sample spans more than 65,000 clones, about 97% being singletons. The receptor was derived from a human donor in good health. Sequencing was done on a sample of T cells isolated from PBMCs. This chain connects TRBV5-1 to TRBJ1-1; 9 bases line up with TRBD1. The CDR3 is CASSRDRVLNTEAFF. The CDR3 DNA follows: TGCGCCAGCAGCCGGGACAGGGTATTGAACACTGAAGCTTTCTTT.